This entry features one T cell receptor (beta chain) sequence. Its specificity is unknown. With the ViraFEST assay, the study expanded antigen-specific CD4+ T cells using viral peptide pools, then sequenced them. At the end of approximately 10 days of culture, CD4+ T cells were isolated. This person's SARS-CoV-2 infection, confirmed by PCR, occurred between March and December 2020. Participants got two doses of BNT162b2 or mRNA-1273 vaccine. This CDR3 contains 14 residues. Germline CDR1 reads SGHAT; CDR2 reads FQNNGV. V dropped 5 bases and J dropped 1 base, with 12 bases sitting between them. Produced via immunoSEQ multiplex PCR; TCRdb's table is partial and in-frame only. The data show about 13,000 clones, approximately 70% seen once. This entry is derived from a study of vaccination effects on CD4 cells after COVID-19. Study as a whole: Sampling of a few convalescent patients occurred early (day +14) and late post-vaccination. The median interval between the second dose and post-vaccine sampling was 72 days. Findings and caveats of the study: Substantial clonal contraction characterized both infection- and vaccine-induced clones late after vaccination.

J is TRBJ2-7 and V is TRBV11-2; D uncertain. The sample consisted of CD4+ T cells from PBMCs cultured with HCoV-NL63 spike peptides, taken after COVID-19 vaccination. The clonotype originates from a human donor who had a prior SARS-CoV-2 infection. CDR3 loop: CASSPPWGSYEQYF. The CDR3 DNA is TGTGCCAGCAGCCCCCCGTGGGGTTCCTACGAGCAGTACTTC.